Each of the 15 T cell receptor beta chains below was sequenced from the same sample in a study of beta chain features in type 1 diabetes. The isolated RNA, all of it, was reverse transcribed, so expressed TCRB transcripts were what got sequenced. TCRdb's copy holds only in-frame clones and misses some; the assay was immunoSEQ multiplex PCR. The sample yields 15,000 to 20,000 clones, 40% to 60% seen once. The sequenced sample consisted of stem cell memory CD4+ T cells from blood. The receptors here all came from a man younger than 35 in good health.

This clone was seen a few times. The chain recombines TRBV7-9 with TRBJ2-7; a weak D match, TRBD1 (5 bases). This CDR3 contains 16 residues. Per germline, CDR1 SEHNR and CDR2 FQNEAQ (reference sequence). V lost 3 bases and J 6 bases, leaving 21 bases between the germline ends. The CDR3 DNA follows: TGTGCCAGCAGCTTGAACCTTGTGTTAGAGACAGCCGAGCAGTACTTC. Protein product: CASSLNLVLETAEQYF.

Only a few counts were recorded for this clone. The chain joins TRBV18 to TRBJ2-7; tentative D call: TRBD1 (5 bases). V was trimmed by 3 bases and J by 2 bases, leaving 14 bases between them. CDR3 length: 15 amino acids. Germline values: CDR1 KGHSH, CDR2 LQKENI. The CDR3 DNA is TGTGCCAGCTCACCCCAGGGTGGCGGCCCCTACGAGCAGTACTTC. Translated: CASSPQGGGPYEQYF.

The genes are TRBV28 and TRBJ2-7, with D possibly being TRBD1 (6 bases). CDR1 and CDR2 (germline): MDHEN, SYDVKM. This CDR3 has 15 amino acids. V was clipped by 5 bases and J by 0 bases, with 14 bases between them. In nucleotides, the CDR3 is TGTGCCAGCAGTGGCCTAGGACAGAACTCCTACGAGCAGTACTTC. This gives the protein CASSGLGQNSYEQYF.

The chain employs TRBV7-2 and TRBJ2-3, with 11 bases fitting TRBD2. The germline CDR1 and CDR2 sequences are SGHTA and FQGNSA. The CDR3 contains 15 residues. The V gene end was trimmed by 3 bases and the J gene end by 6 bases; junction bases not matched to a gene: 5. The CDR3: CASSFLAGGADTQYF. The CDR3 nucleotides read TGTGCCAGCAGCTTCTTAGCGGGAGGGGCGGATACGCAGTATTTT.

This clone was detected only a few times. V usage is TRBV7-2 and J usage is TRBJ2-7; D is unresolved. The germline V and J ends were trimmed by 7 bases and 2 bases, with 15 bases remaining between them. CDR1 is SGHTA, CDR2 FQGNSA, per germline. This CDR3 comprises 14 residues. The CDR3 protein is CASKTESSTYEQYF. The CDR3 coding sequence is TGTGCCAGCAAGACGGAGAGCTCAACCTACGAGCAGTACTTC.

This chain connects TRBV5-4 to TRBJ2-1; 10 bases fit TRBD2. Germline V CDR1 and CDR2: SGHNT, YYREEE (reference sequence). The CDR3 has 13 amino acids. Trimming cost V 0 bases and J 14 bases; bases outside gene matches: 5. CDR3 in amino acids: CASSLGAGGTKFF. DNA of the CDR3: TGTGCCAGCAGCTTGGGAGCGGGAGGGACTAAGTTCTTC.

The chain has TRBV29-1 and TRBJ1-2; the D gene is possibly TRBD1 (6 bases). Trimming left V 7 bases short and J 0 bases short, with 18 bases between. Germline assignment: CDR1 SQVTM and CDR2 ANQGSEA. The CDR3 has 15 residues. DNA of the CDR3: TGCAGCGCTAAACAACAGGGACCTACTAACTATGGCTACACCTTC. Translation gives CSAKQQGPTNYGYTF.

The rearrangement links TRBV7-9 to TRBJ2-7; a weak D match, TRBD1 (6 bases). The germline V and J ends were trimmed by 5 bases and 0 bases, with 14 bases remaining between them. The germline V gene encodes CDR1 SEHNR and CDR2 FQNEAQ (reference sequence). The CDR3 runs 15 residues. CDR3 nucleotide sequence: TGTGCCAGCAGCCCCCCAGGGGTCAACTCCTACGAGCAGTACTTC. Its translation is CASSPPGVNSYEQYF.

This sequence joins TRBV30 and TRBJ1-5, with no clear D. Germline assignment: CDR1 GTSNPN and CDR2 SVGIG (reference sequence). This CDR3 has 13 amino acids. V lost 2 bases to trimming and J lost 2 bases, with 7 bases between them. The CDR3 protein is CAWSPTGNQPQHF. DNA for the CDR3: TGTGCCTGGAGTCCCACGGGCAATCAGCCCCAGCATTTT.

The chain links TRBV19 to TRBJ2-1; 7 bases map to TRBD1. Germline CDR1 and CDR2: LNHDA and SQIVND (reference sequence). V lost 5 bases and J lost 3; bases outside the gene matches: 10. This CDR3 comprises 16 residues. As DNA, the CDR3 is TGTGCCAGTAGTGGTATACAGGGGAATGGCTACAATGAGCAGTTCTTC. Translated: CASSGIQGNGYNEQFF.

In this sample, this clone turned up a few times. The V call is TRBV7-2, the J call TRBJ2-3; TRBD2 is a possible D gene (5 bases). Deletions cut 5 bases from V and 0 bases from J, with 15 bases between. The CDR3 is 16 amino acids. Germline CDR1 reads SGHTA; CDR2 reads FQGNSA. CDR3 loop: CASSPRADASTDTQYF. CDR3 sequence (DNA): TGTGCCAGCAGCCCCCGAGCGGATGCTAGCACAGATACGCAGTATTTT.

Written as DNA, the CDR3 is TGTGCCAGCGGACTCACTGGGACAGGGACGGACGAGCAGTACTTC. Translated, it gives CASGLTGTGTDEQYF. The chain is built from TRBV28 and TRBJ2-7; the match to TRBD1 covers 9 bases. This CDR3 comprises 15 residues. From germline, CDR1 is MDHEN and CDR2 SYDVKM. Germline trimming cut 8 bases from V and 5 bases from J; bases unmatched to any gene: 13.

This clone was counted a few times. The V and J genes are TRBV20-1 and TRBJ1-5; D call uncertain. Germline V lookup: CDR1 DFQATT, CDR2 SNEGSKA (reference sequence). This CDR3 is 9 amino acids long. Trimming took 5 bases from V and 7 from J, leaving 3 bases between them. CDR3: CSAGQPQHF. CDR3 coding DNA: TGCAGTGCTGGCCAGCCCCAGCATTTT.

This clone was recorded a few times. This chain connects TRBV5-4 to TRBJ2-2; D is ambiguous. The germline CDR1 and CDR2 sequences are SGHNT and YYREEE (reference sequence). This CDR3 has 13 residues. V lost 0 bases and J 7 bases, leaving 7 bases between the germline ends. The CDR3: CASSLESGGELFF. The DNA of the CDR3 is TGTGCCAGCAGCTTGGAATCGGGCGGGGAGCTGTTTTTT.

V is TRBV7-2 and J is TRBJ2-7; D possibly corresponds to TRBD1 (6 bases). The CDR3 is 16 amino acids. Trimming left V 5 bases short and J 4 bases short, with 21 bases between. Germline CDR1 reads SGHTA; CDR2 reads FQGNSA. The DNA of the CDR3 is TGTGCCAGCAGCCCCGAGGCAGGGGCGGTCAATTACGAGCAGTACTTC. Its protein is CASSPEAGAVNYEQYF.